The next 18 T cell receptor beta chains were all read from a single sample in a study of T cells in Graves' hyperthyroidism and ophthalmopathy. There were TCR beta CDR3 regions amplified from RNA transcripts. RT-PCR in the first round (using the HTBI primer set) targeted the TCR CDR3. Using its own MiXCR run on the multiplex PCR reads, TCRdb lists one record per CDR3 protein. Found here are 650,000 to 700,000 distinct CDR3 sequences, roughly 17% of them singletons; the top ten hold less than 20%. Sequenced: blood. The source is a man over 45 with Graves' hyperthyroidism.

On this clonotype itself: Relative to the germline gene, one junction end is altered; a read error may explain this. V and J are TRBV19 and TRBJ2-1, with D possibly being TRBD2 (5 bases). The CDR3 is made up of 15 amino acids. Looked up from germline, CDR1 is LNHDA and CDR2 is SQIVND (reference sequence). The CDR3 coding sequence is TGTGCCAGCTGGCGGGTGGGAAGCTCCTACAATGAGCGGTTCTTC. Protein sequence: CASWRVGSSYNERFF.

This clonotype was recorded at least ten times. The chain employs TRBV10-1 and TRBJ2-7; D is uncertain. V lost 7 bases to trimming and J lost 1 base, with 14 bases between them. Germline assignment: CDR1 WNHNN and CDR2 SYGVQD (reference sequence). The length of the CDR3 is 14 residues. CDR3 bases: TGCGCCAGCACCAATCCACGGGCATCCTACGAGCAGTACTTC. This gives the protein CASTNPRASYEQYF.

Many counts were recorded for this clonotype. The genes are TRBV27 and TRBJ2-7; 14 bases agree with TRBD2. The V gene's germline CDR1 is MNHEY and CDR2 SMNVEV (reference sequence). V was pared by 4 bases and J by 2 bases, with 7 bases of the junction left unmatched. The CDR3 totals 17 residues. The CDR3 here is CASSSLMGLAGAYEQYF. As DNA, the CDR3 is TGTGCCAGCAGTTCACTCATGGGACTAGCGGGAGCCTACGAGCAGTACTTC.

J is TRBJ2-3 and V is TRBV5-1, with D perhaps being TRBD1 or TRBD2 (6 bases each). Germline V gene sequence: CDR1 SGHRS, CDR2 YFSETQ. V lost 0 bases and J lost 1, with 15 bases in between. The length of the CDR3 is 17 residues. In DNA, the CDR3 is TGCGCCAGCAGCTTGGAGGGCAGGGGAGGAGGCACAGATACGCAGTATTTT. It translates to CASSLEGRGGGTDTQYF.

The chain couples TRBV3-1 to TRBJ2-3; 7 nucleotides line up with TRBD1. CDR3 size: 16 residues. With 4 bases clipped from V and 6 bases from J, the junction kept 13 bases outside the gene matches. Germline CDR1 and CDR2: LGHDT and YNNKEL (reference sequence). The CDR3 loop is CASSRPGQDPPDTQYF. DNA for the CDR3: TGTGCCAGCAGCCGACCAGGACAGGACCCCCCGGATACGCAGTATTTT.

This clonotype was recorded many times. The genes are TRBV7-3 and TRBJ2-3; 13 bases map to TRBD2. The germline gives CDR1 SGHTA, CDR2 FQGTGA. This CDR3 spans 14 amino acids. The V gene end was trimmed by 5 bases and the J gene end by 6 bases; junction bases not matched to a gene: 2. The CDR3 region has the DNA TGTGCCAGCAGCCGGACTAGCGGGAGCGATACGCAGTATTTT. Its protein product is CASSRTSGSDTQYF.

This clonotype was found many times. The J gene is TRBJ1-1, the V gene TRBV30; no firm D call. CDR1 GTSNPN and CDR2 SVGIG come from the germline V gene (reference sequence). V lost 1 base and J 1 base, leaving 16 bases between the germline ends. This CDR3 contains 16 residues. In nucleotides, the CDR3 is TGTGCCTGGAGTGCGAGGAATTCACGGTCGAACACTGAAGCTTTCTTT. Residues: CAWSARNSRSNTEAFF.

The V gene is TRBV19, the J gene TRBJ1-1; the D is unclear. Between the trimmed V and J ends, which lost 1 base and 8 bases, there was a span of 5 bases. Per germline, CDR1 LNHDA and CDR2 SQIVND (reference sequence). The CDR3 consists of 11 residues. CDR3: CASSIGGEAFF. As DNA, the CDR3 is TGTGCCAGTAGTATAGGAGGGGAAGCTTTCTTT.

The chain carries TRBV6-9 and TRBJ2-4; unclear D gene. The CDR3 covers 16 residues. Germline V CDR1 and CDR2: MNHGY, SVAAGI. V lost 4 bases to trimming and J lost 3 bases, with 16 bases between them. As DNA, the CDR3 is TGTGCCAGCAGTTCATCCGGACCAGGAGACAAAAACATTCAGTACTTC. Translated: CASSSSGPGDKNIQYF.

In regard to this clonotype: One end of the junction fails to match germline, which may point to a read error. The rearrangement joins TRBV2 to TRBJ2-7; D possibly corresponds to TRBD2 (7 bases). The CDR3 spans 14 residues. Germline CDR1 SNHLY, CDR2 FYNNEI. The CDR3: CASNEEGGGYEQYF. CDR3 bases: TGTGCCAGCAATGAAGAGGGAGGGGGCTACGAGCAGTACTTC.

Many counts were recorded for this clonotype. This chain connects TRBV28 to TRBJ2-1; D gene uncertain. This CDR3 region has 11 residues. Germline V lookup: CDR1 MDHEN, CDR2 SYDVKM. V was shortened by 5 bases and J by 5 bases, with 4 bases between the two germline ends. In DNA, the CDR3 is TGTGCCAGCAGTCATAACAATGAGCAGTTCTTC. Protein: CASSHNNEQFF.

This clonotype turned up a few times. The chain links TRBV16 to TRBJ1-3; D remains unclear. Per germline, CDR1 KGHSY and CDR2 FQNENV. V dropped 2 bases and J dropped 5 bases, with 7 bases sitting between them. This CDR3 has 13 amino acids. CDR3: CASSQQQRNTIYF. Written as DNA, the CDR3 is TGTGCCAGCAGCCAACAACAGAGAAACACCATATATTTT.

This rearrangement joins TRBV6-1 to TRBJ2-7; 8 bases fit TRBD1. V was clipped by 8 bases and J by 0 bases; unmatched bases: 6. CDR1 is MNHNS, CDR2 SASEGT, per germline. The CDR3 sequence is 14 residues long. This CDR3 is CASDRQGPSYEQYF. The CDR3 nucleotides are TGTGCCAGCGACAGACAGGGGCCCTCCTACGAGCAGTACTTC.

The chain combines TRBV4-1 with TRBJ2-2, with 8 bases fitting TRBD2. Germline V gene data show CDR1 as MGHRA and CDR2 as YSYEKL. Unmatched junction bases numbered 9, after V lost 4 bases and J lost 5 bases. This CDR3 is 16 amino acids long. The CDR3, as DNA: TGCGCCAGCAGCCGAGGGGCGGGAGGTTTTACCGGGGAGCTGTTTTTT. Its translation: CASSRGAGGFTGELFF.

This clonotype occurred a few times. This chain joins TRBV6-2 or TRBV6-3 and TRBJ2-7; 11 nucleotides align to TRBD2. The germline CDR1 and CDR2 sequences are MNHEY and SVGEGT. V was clipped by 8 bases and J by 2 bases; unmatched bases: 11. The CDR3 is 16 residues long. CDR3 DNA: TGTGCCAGCGCAACTTACGGACTAGCGGGTACCTACGAGCAGTACTTC. Protein sequence: CASATYGLAGTYEQYF.

This clonotype was seen repeatedly, ten times or more. The rearrangement links TRBV28 to TRBJ2-3; D perhaps matches TRBD2 (6 bases). Germline CDR1 MDHEN, CDR2 SYDVKM. This CDR3 region has 16 residues. V was clipped by 3 bases and J by 6 bases, with 19 bases between them. CDR3 amino acids: CASSFSSSAIADTQYF. CDR3 sequence (DNA): TGTGCCAGCAGTTTCTCTTCTAGCGCCATCGCTGATACGCAGTATTTT. The complete variable domain, with remaining parts taken from reference TRBV28 and TRBJ2-3, reads DVKVTQSSRYLVKRTGEKVFLECVQDMDHENMFWYRQDPGLGLRLIYFSYDVKMKEKGDIPEGYSVSREKKERFSLILESASTNQTSMYLCASSFSSSAIADTQYFGPGTRLTVL.

The rearrangement links TRBV6-1 to TRBJ2-6; D not resolved. Germline loops: CDR1 MNHNS, CDR2 SASEGT. V was cut by 1 base and J by 0 bases, with 13 bases left in between. The CDR3 is 18 amino acids. For the CDR3, the DNA is TGTGCCAGCAGTGAAGTCCCCACCTCTCTCTCTGGGGCCAACGTCCTGACTTTC. Translated, it gives CASSEVPTSLSGANVLTF.

This clonotype was recorded many times. The chain employs TRBV28 and TRBJ1-1; D remains unclear. V lost 7 bases and J lost 2, with 11 bases in between. Germline lookup yields CDR1 MDHEN and CDR2 SYDVKM. The CDR3 is made up of 13 amino acids. The CDR3 here is CASTGFPNTEAFF. The CDR3 region has the DNA TGTGCCAGCACCGGGTTCCCTAACACTGAAGCTTTCTTT.